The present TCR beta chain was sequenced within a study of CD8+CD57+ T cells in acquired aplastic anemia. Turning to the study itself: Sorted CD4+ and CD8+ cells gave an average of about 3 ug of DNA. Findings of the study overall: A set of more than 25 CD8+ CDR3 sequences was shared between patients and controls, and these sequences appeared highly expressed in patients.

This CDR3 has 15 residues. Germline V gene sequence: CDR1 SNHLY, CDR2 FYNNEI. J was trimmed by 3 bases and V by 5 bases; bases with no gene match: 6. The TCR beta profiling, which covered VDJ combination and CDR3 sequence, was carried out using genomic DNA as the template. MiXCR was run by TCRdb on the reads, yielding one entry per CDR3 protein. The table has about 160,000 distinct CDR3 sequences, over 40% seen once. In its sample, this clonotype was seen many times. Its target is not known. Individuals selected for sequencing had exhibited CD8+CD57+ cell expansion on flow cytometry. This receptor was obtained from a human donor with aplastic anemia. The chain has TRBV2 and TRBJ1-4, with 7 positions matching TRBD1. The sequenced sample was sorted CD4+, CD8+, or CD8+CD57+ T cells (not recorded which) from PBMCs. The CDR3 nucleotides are TGTGCCAGCAGTCCACTCGGGACAGCTAATGAAAAACTGTTTTTT. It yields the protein CASSPLGTANEKLFF.